This T cell receptor (beta chain) was observed in a study of T cells in Graves' hyperthyroidism and ophthalmopathy. The PBMCs were taken from over 9.5 ml of fresh peripheral blood. This clonotype was found many times. Regions amplified from RNA transcripts were the TCR beta CDR3 regions. First-round RT-PCR with HTBI primers amplified the TCR CDR3 region. TCRdb itself ran the multiplex PCR reads through MiXCR, one entry per CDR3 protein. The sample holds hundreds of thousands of distinct CDR3 sequences, roughly 14% seen once. Germline loops: CDR1 MDHEN, CDR2 SYDVKM. Trimming removed 6 bases from V and 8 bases from J, with 10 bases in between. CDR3 length: 12 residues.

The V and J genes are TRBV28 and TRBJ1-4, with TRBD1 as a possible D gene (5 bases). Sequences were obtained from blood. The sequence came from a woman aged 25 to 39 with Graves' hyperthyroidism. In DNA form, the CDR3 reads TGTGCCAGCAGGGTGGGGGTCGAAAAACTGTTTTTT. Encoded protein: CASRVGVEKLFF.